This entry concerns a single T cell receptor (beta chain). This sample is part of a study of blood T cells in healthy people across ages. This CDR3 has 16 amino acids. The germline V gene has CDR1 SGHRS and CDR2 YFSETQ. Trimming cost V 4 bases and J 8 bases; bases outside gene matches: 17. A second about 6 to 12 cycle PCR used barcoded and J-beta primers. MiXCR, run by TCRdb on the 5' RACE reads, gives a single entry per CDR3 protein. In the table there are around 500,000 distinct CDR3 sequences, 27% of which are singletons. The same specimen was also included in a second study, on T cells of mothers and their children.

The J gene is TRBJ1-1, the V gene TRBV5-1, with 7 bases matching TRBD1. This TCR derives from a boy aged 2 to 10 in good health. The sample taken for sequencing was blood. The CDR3 region is CASSPRTGGPSVEAFF. The CDR3 region has the DNA TGCGCCAGCAGCCCCAGGACAGGAGGTCCCTCGGTCGAAGCTTTCTTT.